These T cell receptor beta chains were read from a single sample in a study of blood T cell repertoires in COVID-19. TCRdb's table, derived via immunoSEQ multiplex PCR, lists solely in-frame clones and lacks some. The repertoire has 120,000 to 150,000 clones, approximately 80% of them found once; the top ten carry approximately 9%. The sequenced sample consisted of peripheral blood. These receptors originate from a woman of 80 years or more in a cohort sampled during active or convalescent COVID-19. Both conserved end residues are part of each CDR3. D genes are given only for firm matches. Only some rows state a clone size, as once, few, many or a class for expanded clones.

d_gene	v_gene	abundance	j_gene	CDR3nt	CDR3aa
-	TRBV6-2/TRBV6-3	once	TRBJ1-5	TGTGCCAGCAGTTACCGAAAATCCACAGGTCCCGTATATAGCAATCAGCCCCAGCATTTT	CASSYRKSTGPVYSNQPQHF
TRBD2	TRBV7-9	-	TRBJ2-3	TGTGCCAGCAGCTTAGGGACTAGCGGGGGAGACCCAGATACGCAGTATTTT	CASSLGTSGGDPDTQYF
TRBD1	TRBV10-3	-	TRBJ2-1	TGTGCCATCGGGGGACAGGATATGTACAATGAGCAGTTCTTC	CAIGGQDMYNEQFF
-	TRBV7-9	-	TRBJ2-1	TGTGCCAGCAGTCGTACAGGAAATGAGCAGTTCTTC	CASSRTGNEQFF
-	TRBV5-1	few	TRBJ1-2	TGCGCCAGCAGCTTTGAGGGAAACTATGGCTACACCTTC	CASSFEGNYGYTF
-	TRBV10-3	-	TRBJ1-3	TGTGCCATCAGTGAGCCGGACAGAGAAAACACCATATATTTT	CAISEPDRENTIYF
-	TRBV5-1	-	TRBJ1-4	TGCGCCAGCCGCCCCGAGGCAACTAATGAAAAACTGTTTTTT	CASRPEATNEKLFF
-	TRBV5-8	-	TRBJ2-5	TGTGCCAGCAGCTTACTGGAAGAGACCCAGTACTTC	CASSLLEETQYF
-	TRBV7-6	few	TRBJ2-5	TGTGCCAGCTGTGTAGGCGGGCGGGAGACCCAGTACTTC	CASCVGGRETQYF
TRBD2	TRBV5-8	-	TRBJ2-5	TGTGCCAGCAGCTTGGTCCTGACTAGCGGGGGAGGAGAGACCCAGTACTTC	CASSLVLTSGGGETQYF
-	TRBV3-1/TRBV3-2	-	TRBJ1-1	TGTGCCAGCAGCCTCAGGAACACTGAAGCTTTCTTT	CASSLRNTEAFF
TRBD2	TRBV6-2/TRBV6-3	-	TRBJ2-1	TGTGCCAGCAGTCGCGGGGGAGGGTGGGTGTATGAGCAGTTCTTC	CASSRGGGWVYEQFF
-	TRBV7-8	once	TRBJ2-1	TGTGCCAGCAGCTTACCCAGTTACAATGAGCAGTTCTTC	CASSLPSYNEQFF
-	TRBV7-9	-	TRBJ2-7	TGTGCCAGTTCCCGGGGAACCTACGAGCAGTACTTC	CASSRGTYEQYF
-	TRBV7-2	-	TRBJ2-5	TGTGCCAGCAGCCCGTCTAGAGTGTTGGTAAAGACCCAGTACTTC	CASSPSRVLVKTQYF
TRBD1	TRBV6-6	-	TRBJ1-5	TGTGCCAGCAGCTATGGGGGACAGAACAATCAGCCCCAGCATTTT	CASSYGGQNNQPQHF
-	TRBV5-1	-	TRBJ2-6	TGCGCCAGCAGCGAGGGAGGGGCCAACGTCCTGACTTTC	CASSEGGANVLTF
-	TRBV9	few	TRBJ1-2	TGTGCCAGCAGCGCGACGGACAGATCGGACTATGGCTACACCTTC	CASSATDRSDYGYTF
-	TRBV4-1	-	TRBJ2-7	TGCGCCAGCAGCCAAGACCCGGGACAACGGACCGGAGAGCAGTACTTC	CASSQDPGQRTGEQYF
-	TRBV7-3	-	TRBJ2-3	TGTGCCAGCAGCTTAATGGGCGTTTCAAATACGCAGTATTTT	CASSLMGVSNTQYF
-	TRBV12-5	-	TRBJ2-6	TGTGCTAGTGGTTTAGCGAGGTTGGGGGCCAACGTCCTGACTTTC	CASGLARLGANVLTF
-	TRBV10-3	few	TRBJ1-5	TGTGCCATCAGTGAGTCGCCAGAATATCAGCCCCAGCATTTT	CAISESPEYQPQHF
TRBD2	TRBV7-2	-	TRBJ2-1	TGTGCCAGCAGCTTTTCTAGCGGGGGCTACAATGAGCAGTTCTTC	CASSFSSGGYNEQFF
TRBD1	TRBV3-1/TRBV3-2	-	TRBJ1-2	TGTGCCAGCAGCCAAGCACAGGGGCGCTACACCTTC	CASSQAQGRYTF
TRBD1	TRBV5-4	-	TRBJ2-1	TGTGCCAGCAGCCTGGACAGGGTCGATGAGCAGTTCTTC	CASSLDRVDEQFF
TRBD1	TRBV19	-	TRBJ2-5	TGTGCCAGTAGTCCCGGTCCGGGACAGGGTAGGAAGAGCGCCCAGTACTTC	CASSPGPGQGRKSAQYF
-	TRBV18	-	TRBJ1-2	TGTGCCAGCTCACCACCGGCCTTCGGGGGCTACACCTTC	CASSPPAFGGYTF
TRBD1	TRBV7-9	-	TRBJ1-1	TGTGCCAGCAGCTTAGTCGGAGTAGGGGGCTCTGAAGCTTTCTTT	CASSLVGVGGSEAFF
-	TRBV7-2	-	TRBJ1-1	TGTGCCAGCAGCTTAGGGGGGGGCTCAACTGAAGCTTTCTTT	CASSLGGGSTEAFF
TRBD1	TRBV5-4	-	TRBJ1-3	TGTGCCAGCAGCTTAGGGACAGTCTCTGGAAACACCATATATTTT	CASSLGTVSGNTIYF
-	TRBV3-1/TRBV3-2	-	TRBJ1-2	TGTGCCAGCAGCCTCGGGAGGGCCCCCTATGGCTACACCTTC	CASSLGRAPYGYTF
-	TRBV9	-	TRBJ1-3	TGTGCCAGCAGCGTAGAGGGGGTAAGGAGTGGAAACACCATATATTTT	CASSVEGVRSGNTIYF
TRBD1	TRBV28	few	TRBJ2-1	TGTGCCAGCAGCTGGACAGGGGCCATCTACAATGAGCAGTTCTTC	CASSWTGAIYNEQFF
TRBD1	TRBV4-1	-	TRBJ1-6	TGCGCCAGCAGCCGAAAGGGGACAGTCGATAATTCACCCCTCCACTTT	CASSRKGTVDNSPLHF
-	TRBV9	-	TRBJ1-2	TGTGCCAGCAGCGCCAGTCGGGCGGACAGCTATGGCTACACCTTC	CASSASRADSYGYTF
TRBD2	TRBV10-3	-	TRBJ2-1	TGTGCCATCAGTGAGCCTAGCGGGGGGGCTGGCAATGAGCAGTTCTTC	CAISEPSGGAGNEQFF
TRBD1	TRBV7-3	-	TRBJ2-3	TGTGCCAGCAGCTTAACGGGTCAGGGGGACGGTACGCAGTATTTT	CASSLTGQGDGTQYF
-	TRBV3-1/TRBV3-2	-	TRBJ2-3	TGTGCCAGCAGCCAATCAGACAGTTACACAGATACGCAGTATTTT	CASSQSDSYTDTQYF
TRBD1	TRBV30	-	TRBJ1-1	TGTGCCTGGAGTCCCGGGACAGGGGCCATGATGAACACTGAAGCTTTCTTT	CAWSPGTGAMMNTEAFF
TRBD1	TRBV7-9	-	TRBJ1-3	TGTGCCAGCAGCGTGACCGGGACAGGGCAGAATGGCATATATTTT	CASSVTGTGQNGIYF
-	TRBV5-6	-	TRBJ2-5	TGTGCCAGCACATGGGGGGTAGCGGACCAAGAGACCCAGTACTTC	CASTWGVADQETQYF
-	TRBV7-2	once	TRBJ1-1	TGTGCCAGCAGGAGACAACCGAACCTTGAAGCTTTCTTT	CASRRQPNLEAFF
TRBD2	TRBV5-1	-	TRBJ2-3	TGCGCCAGCAGCTTGGTCGCTAGCGGGGCTACAGATACGCAGTATTTT	CASSLVASGATDTQYF
-	TRBV7-9	-	TRBJ1-2	TGTGCCAGCAGCTTAGACGGGTACGGCTACACCTTC	CASSLDGYGYTF
-	TRBV18	once	TRBJ1-4	TGTGCCAGCTCTTCCTCCATACAGATGATTAATGAAAAACTGTTTTTT	CASSSSIQMINEKLFF
TRBD2	TRBV2	-	TRBJ2-5	TGTGCCAGCAGTGTGGTAGCGGGGGCCAGGACAGAGACCCAGTACTTC	CASSVVAGARTETQYF
TRBD2	TRBV3-1/TRBV3-2	-	TRBJ2-1	TGTGCCAGCAGCCGCTCGCGGGGGGGCTGGGGCAATGAGCAGTTCTTC	CASSRSRGGWGNEQFF
TRBD2	TRBV7-7	-	TRBJ2-5	TGTGCCAGCAGTTTTGGACTAGCGGGGGCCGGGGAGACCCAGTACTTC	CASSFGLAGAGETQYF
TRBD1	TRBV5-5	-	TRBJ2-3	TGTGCCAGCAGCTTGGTCGGACAGGGAGCAGATACGCAGTATTTT	CASSLVGQGADTQYF
TRBD1	TRBV6-2/TRBV6-3	-	TRBJ1-6	TGTGCCAGCAGTAAACAGGGGGCTTCCAATTCACCCCTCCACTTT	CASSKQGASNSPLHF
-	TRBV14	few	TRBJ1-4	TGTGCCAGCAGCCGGGCAGGGCGGAGAGAAAAACTGTTTTTT	CASSRAGRREKLFF
-	TRBV27	-	TRBJ2-3	TGTGCCAGCCGAGCATTGGGCACAGATACGCAGTATTTT	CASRALGTDTQYF
-	TRBV4-1	few	TRBJ2-3	TGCGCCAGCAGCCAAGCGGTACCATTCACAGATACGCAGTATTTT	CASSQAVPFTDTQYF
TRBD1	TRBV28	-	TRBJ1-5	TGTGCCAGCAGCAAGGGACAGATCAATCAGCCCCAGCATTTT	CASSKGQINQPQHF
TRBD1	TRBV7-9	-	TRBJ2-2	TGTTCCACATCGAGAGGGACAGGGATATCCACCGGGGAGCTGTTTTTT	CSTSRGTGISTGELFF
TRBD1	TRBV27	medium-sized	TRBJ2-7	TGTGCCAGCAGTTCCCCCCGACAGGGGGGCAACTACGAGCAGTACTTC	CASSSPRQGGNYEQYF
-	TRBV5-1	-	TRBJ2-5	TGCGCCAGCAGCCATCAGGGTGAAGAGACCCAGTACTTC	CASSHQGEETQYF
-	TRBV6-1	-	TRBJ2-1	TGTGCCAGCAGTGAACCAGGGGTGGTGTACAATGAGCAGTTCTTC	CASSEPGVVYNEQFF